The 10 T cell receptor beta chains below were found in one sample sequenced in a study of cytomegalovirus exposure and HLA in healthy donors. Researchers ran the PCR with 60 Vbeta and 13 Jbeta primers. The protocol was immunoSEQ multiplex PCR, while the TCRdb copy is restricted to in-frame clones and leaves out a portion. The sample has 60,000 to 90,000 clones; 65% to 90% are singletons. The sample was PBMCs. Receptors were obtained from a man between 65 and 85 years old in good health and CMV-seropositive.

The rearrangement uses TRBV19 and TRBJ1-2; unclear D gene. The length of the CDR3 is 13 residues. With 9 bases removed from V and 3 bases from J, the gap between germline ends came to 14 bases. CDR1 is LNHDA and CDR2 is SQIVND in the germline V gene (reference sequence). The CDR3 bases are TGTGCCAGCAGGAGGGATCATGACTATGGCTACACCTTC. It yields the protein CASRRDHDYGYTF.

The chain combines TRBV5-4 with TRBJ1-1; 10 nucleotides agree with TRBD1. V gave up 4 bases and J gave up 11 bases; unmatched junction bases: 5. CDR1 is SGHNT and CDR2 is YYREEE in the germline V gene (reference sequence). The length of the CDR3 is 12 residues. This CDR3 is CASSTGTGVAFF. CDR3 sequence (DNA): TGTGCCAGCAGCACCGGGACAGGGGTTGCTTTCTTT. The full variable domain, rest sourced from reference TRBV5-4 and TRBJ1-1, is ETGVTQSPTHLIKTRGQQVTLRCSSQSGHNTVSWYQQALGQGPQFIFQYYREEENGRGNFPPRFSGLQFPNYSSELNVNALELDDSALYLCASSTGTGVAFFGQGTRLTVV.

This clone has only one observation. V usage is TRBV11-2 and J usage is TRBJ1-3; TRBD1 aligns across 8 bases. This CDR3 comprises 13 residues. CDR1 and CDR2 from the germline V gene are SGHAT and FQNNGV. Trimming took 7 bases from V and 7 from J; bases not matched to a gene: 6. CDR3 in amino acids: CASNAGGSNTIYF. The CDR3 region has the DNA TGTGCCAGCAATGCAGGGGGCAGTAACACCATATATTTT. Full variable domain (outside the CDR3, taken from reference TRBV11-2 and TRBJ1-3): EAGVAQSPRYKIIEKRQSVAFWCNPISGHATLYWYQQILGQGPKLLIQFQNNGVVDDSQLPKDRFSAERLKGVDSTLKIQPAKLEDSAVYLCASNAGGSNTIYFGEGSWLTVV.

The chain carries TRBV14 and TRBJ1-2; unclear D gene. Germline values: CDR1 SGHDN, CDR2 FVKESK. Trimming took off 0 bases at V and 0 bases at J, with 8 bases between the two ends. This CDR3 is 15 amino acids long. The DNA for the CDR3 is TGTGCCAGCAGCCAAGAAAGGACTCCTAACTATGGCTACACCTTC. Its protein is CASSQERTPNYGYTF.

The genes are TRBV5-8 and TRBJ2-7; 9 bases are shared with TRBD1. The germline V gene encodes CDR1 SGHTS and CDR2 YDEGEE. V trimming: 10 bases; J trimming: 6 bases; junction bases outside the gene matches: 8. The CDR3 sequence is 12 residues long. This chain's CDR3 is CAGGQGLAEQYF. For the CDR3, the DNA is TGTGCCGGGGGACAGGGCCTCGCCGAGCAGTACTTC.

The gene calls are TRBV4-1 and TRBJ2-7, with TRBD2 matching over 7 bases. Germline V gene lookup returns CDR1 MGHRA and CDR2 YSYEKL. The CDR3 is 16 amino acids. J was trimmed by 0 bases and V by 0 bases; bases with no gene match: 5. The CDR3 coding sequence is TGCGCCAGCAGCCAAGAGTTCGCTAGCGGCTCCTACGAGCAGTACTTC. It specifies CASSQEFASGSYEQYF.

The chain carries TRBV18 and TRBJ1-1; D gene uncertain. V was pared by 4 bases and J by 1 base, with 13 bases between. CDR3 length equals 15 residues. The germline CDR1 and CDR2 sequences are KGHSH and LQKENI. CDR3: CASSRPGAENTEAFF. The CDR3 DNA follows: TGTGCCAGCTCACGACCCGGAGCGGAGAACACTGAAGCTTTCTTT.

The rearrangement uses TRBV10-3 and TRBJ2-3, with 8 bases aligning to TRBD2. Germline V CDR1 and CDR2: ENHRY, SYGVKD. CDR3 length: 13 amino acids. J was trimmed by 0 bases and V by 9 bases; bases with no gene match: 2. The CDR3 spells CAMASGSTDTQYF. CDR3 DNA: TGTGCCATGGCTAGCGGGAGCACAGATACGCAGTATTTT.

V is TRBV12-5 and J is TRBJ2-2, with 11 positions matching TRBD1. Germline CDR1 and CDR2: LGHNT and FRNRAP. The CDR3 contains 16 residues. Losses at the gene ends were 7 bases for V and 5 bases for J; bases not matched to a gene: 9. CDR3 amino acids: CASADMGTGGTGELFF. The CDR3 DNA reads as TGTGCTAGTGCCGATATGGGGACAGGGGGGACCGGGGAGCTGTTTTTT.

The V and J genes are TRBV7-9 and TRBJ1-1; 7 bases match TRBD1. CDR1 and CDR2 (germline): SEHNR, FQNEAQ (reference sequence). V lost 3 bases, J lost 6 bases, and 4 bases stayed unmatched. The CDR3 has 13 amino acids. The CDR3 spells CASSFSGTAEAFF. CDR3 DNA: TGTGCCAGCAGCTTCTCCGGGACAGCTGAAGCTTTCTTT.